A single TCR beta chain is shown here with its context. The record originates from a study of blood T cell repertoires in COVID-19. Some clones are missing from TCRdb's copy, which holds only in-frame ones; the method was immunoSEQ multiplex PCR. The table has around 240,000 clones, more than 80% seen once; the top ten hold around 0.87%. In assigning cohorts, the study relied on participant-reported clinical history. Germline V gene data show CDR1 as ENHRY and CDR2 as SYGVKD. Deletions cut 3 bases from V and 5 bases from J, with 19 bases between. The CDR3 is made up of 16 amino acids. The sequenced sample was PBMCs or T cells enriched from blood (not recorded which). The rearrangement links TRBV10-3 to TRBJ1-2; no clear D gene. The clonotype was recovered from a man in his fifties or sixties who had been exposed to COVID-19. CDR3 protein: CAISDGGNEGGYGYTF. The DNA of the CDR3 is TGTGCCATCAGTGACGGAGGGAACGAGGGCGGGTATGGCTACACCTTC.